The 27 T cell receptor beta chains given below trace back to one sample, sequenced in a study of HIV-infected patients and healthy controls. Whole blood was used without fractionation, so all unsorted peripheral T cells were included. cDNA was made from 500 ng RNA using alpha and beta constant primers. Using multiplexing indices, alpha and beta chain libraries were generated apart by chain-specific third strand synthesis. TCRdb re-called the 5' RACE reads through MiXCR, storing one row per CDR3 protein. The sample includes roughly 20,000 distinct CDR3 sequences, 9% to 10% of them seen just once. Sequenced material: blood. The receptors were sampled from an adult in good health.

The sample holds a few counts of this clonotype. The chain recombines TRBV11-2 with TRBJ2-7; 8 nucleotides line up with TRBD1. V was pared by 0 bases and J by 3 bases, with 4 bases of the junction left unmatched. The CDR3 is 15 amino acids. The V gene's germline CDR1 is SGHAT and CDR2 FQNNGV. The CDR3 region is CASSLERTGIYEQYF. The CDR3 DNA follows: TGTGCCAGCAGCTTAGAAAGGACAGGGATCTACGAGCAGTACTTC.

This clonotype was seen a few times. The chain employs TRBV20-1 and TRBJ2-1; D is undetermined. Germline CDR1 reads DFQATT; CDR2 reads SNEGSKA (reference sequence). The CDR3 totals 13 residues. V was shortened by 6 bases and J by 1 base, with 10 bases between the two germline ends. CDR3: CSAPKQSYNEQFF. For the CDR3, the DNA is TGCAGTGCACCTAAACAGTCCTACAATGAGCAGTTCTTC.

This clonotype is medium-sized (0.01 to 0.1%) by share. The gene calls are TRBV29-1 and TRBJ2-3; 9 bases agree with TRBD2. Losses at the gene ends were 0 bases for V and 2 bases for J; bases not matched to a gene: 9. Germline V gene sequence: CDR1 SQVTM, CDR2 ANQGSEA. This CDR3 is 17 amino acids long. CDR3 nucleotides: TGCAGCGTTGAAGATCTGGGCCTAGCGGGATCCACAGATACGCAGTATTTT. Translation gives CSVEDLGLAGSTDTQYF.

In this sample, this clonotype is medium-sized. V usage is TRBV7-8 and J usage is TRBJ2-1, with 9 bases matching TRBD2. The CDR3 spans 13 residues. Germline V CDR1 and CDR2: SGHVS, FQNEAQ. V dropped 4 bases and J dropped 6; count of bases not matched to a gene: 1. The CDR3 nucleotides are TGTGCCAGCAGCTCGACTAGCGGCAATGAGCAGTTCTTC. Residues: CASSSTSGNEQFF.

There are many counts of this clonotype. The rearrangement joins TRBV29-1 to TRBJ1-1; D gene unclear. Germline V CDR1 and CDR2: SQVTM, ANQGSEA. The CDR3 totals 10 residues. V was shortened by 2 bases and J by 7 bases, with 5 bases between the two germline ends. The DNA of the CDR3 is TGCAGCGTTGAATATAATGAAGCTTTCTTT. Amino acid sequence: CSVEYNEAFF.

In its sample, this clonotype ranks as medium-sized. The rearrangement links TRBV6-5 to TRBJ2-1; TRBD2 matches 14 bases. CDR3 length: 18 residues. J was trimmed by 10 bases and V by 5 bases; bases with no gene match: 16. Germline lookup yields CDR1 MNHEY and CDR2 SVGAGI. In DNA, the CDR3 is TGTGCCAGCAGTACCCTCCTTGAGACTAGCGGGAGGGCCGGCGAGCAGTTCTTC. This codes for CASSTLLETSGRAGEQFF.

This clonotype was seen ten or more times. The chain links TRBV7-2 to TRBJ2-3, with unresolved D. Germline V lookup: CDR1 SGHTA, CDR2 FQGNSA. V was clipped by 3 bases and J by 8 bases, with 6 bases between them. CDR3 length equals 11 residues. The CDR3, as DNA: TGTGCCAGCAGCTTGGGAAGTACGCAGTATTTT. Its protein product is CASSLGSTQYF.

This clonotype was picked up many times. V and J are TRBV20-1 and TRBJ2-6, with D possibly TRBD1 on 5 matching bases. Trimming removed 6 bases at V and 0 bases at J, with 18 bases between. Germline CDR1 reads DFQATT; CDR2 reads SNEGSKA (reference sequence). This CDR3 is built from 17 residues. CDR3 loop: CSARIRGRNSGANVLTF. CDR3 coding DNA: TGCAGTGCCCGAATTAGGGGTAGAAACTCTGGGGCCAACGTCCTGACTTTC.

The gene calls are TRBV5-1 and TRBJ1-5; D is perhaps TRBD1 (6 bases). From germline, CDR1 is SGHRS and CDR2 YFSETQ. Trimming took off 5 bases at V and 6 bases at J, with 15 bases between the two ends. This CDR3 has 14 amino acids. This CDR3 is CASSPGQSGQPQHF. The DNA for the CDR3 is TGCGCCAGCAGTCCCGGACAGTCCGGTCAGCCCCAGCATTTT.

In its sample, this clonotype was seen many times. This chain links TRBV3-1 with TRBJ2-1, with 12 bases matching TRBD2. Losses at the gene ends were 4 bases for V and 7 bases for J; bases not matched to a gene: 8. Germline CDR1 reads LGHDT; CDR2 reads YNNKEL (reference sequence). The CDR3 spans 16 residues. For the CDR3, the DNA is TGTGCCAGCAGCCCCGGGACTAGCGGGTTTAATAATGAGCAGTTCTTC. Its translation: CASSPGTSGFNNEQFF.

At least ten counts were recorded for this clonotype. This rearrangement joins TRBV19 to TRBJ2-1, with TRBD2 matching over 9 bases. The J segment lost 4 bases and the V segment lost 6 bases, leaving 4 bases of the junction unmatched. The CDR3 sequence is 14 residues long. CDR1 and CDR2 from the germline V gene are LNHDA and SQIVND (reference sequence). CDR3 in amino acids: CASRSSGGYNEQFF. CDR3 bases: TGTGCCAGTAGGTCGAGCGGGGGGTACAATGAGCAGTTCTTC. Full variable domain (remainder filled in from reference TRBV19 and TRBJ2-1): DGGITQSPKYLFRKEGQNVTLSCEQNLNHDAMYWYRQDPGQGLRLIYYSQIVNDFQKGDIAEGYSVSREKKESFPLTVTSAQKNPTAFYLCASRSSGGYNEQFFGPGTRLTVL.

This chain uses TRBV18 with TRBJ2-5; D is perhaps TRBD1 (6 bases). The ends were cut back, 1 base at V and 3 bases at J, with 9 bases in the middle. Germline-derived CDR1 and CDR2 are KGHSH and LQKENI. CDR3 length: 14 amino acids. CDR3 region: CASSPQSGEETQYF. The CDR3 nucleotides are TGTGCCAGCTCACCACAGTCAGGGGAAGAGACCCAGTACTTC.

This clonotype was counted only a few times. This sequence joins TRBV20-1 and TRBJ2-2; either TRBD1 or TRBD2 may fit D (5 bases each). V lost 3 bases to trimming and J lost 5 bases, with 7 bases between them. CDR1 is DFQATT and CDR2 is SNEGSKA in the germline V gene (reference sequence). CDR3 length: 12 amino acids. As DNA, the CDR3 is TGCAGTGCTAGGGGGGATACCGGGGAGCTGTTTTTT. As protein: CSARGDTGELFF.

The chain joins TRBV5-8 to TRBJ1-5, with D possibly matching TRBD1 (6 bases). Germline V CDR1 and CDR2: SGHTS, YDEGEE. Between the trimmed V and J ends, which lost 1 base and 4 bases, there was a span of 12 bases. The CDR3 loop spans 15 amino acids. The CDR3 sequence is CASSLWAQGNQPQHF. The DNA for the CDR3 is TGTGCCAGCAGCTTGTGGGCCCAGGGGAATCAGCCCCAGCATTTT.

This clonotype was recorded at least ten times. The rearrangement links TRBV28 to TRBJ2-7, with D unclear. This CDR3 comprises 14 residues. Trimming removed 5 bases at V and 7 bases at J, with 18 bases between. Germline CDR1 MDHEN, CDR2 SYDVKM. The CDR3 bases are TGTGCCAGCAGTGACTTCATGAAAGTGCGAGAGCAGTACTTC. Its protein product is CASSDFMKVREQYF. Combining the CDR3 with reference TRBV28 and TRBJ2-7 gives the whole variable domain DVKVTQSSRYLVKRTGEKVFLECVQDMDHENMFWYRQDPGLGLRLIYFSYDVKMKEKGDIPEGYSVSREKKERFSLILESASTNQTSMYLCASSDFMKVREQYFGPGTRLTVT.

This clonotype was counted many times. V usage is TRBV6-6 and J usage is TRBJ2-2; 7 nucleotides agree with TRBD2. The trim removed 0 bases at V and 3 bases at J, leaving 4 bases unmatched. Germline assignment: CDR1 MNHNY and CDR2 SVGAGI (reference sequence). The CDR3 is 16 amino acids. The CDR3 here is CASSYSPSGDTGELFF. CDR3 coding DNA: TGTGCCAGCAGTTACTCGCCTAGCGGAGACACCGGGGAGCTGTTTTTT.

At least ten counts were recorded for this clonotype. The gene calls are TRBV18 and TRBJ1-5, with D unresolved. V dropped 6 bases and J dropped 0 bases, with 12 bases sitting between them. Per the germline V gene, CDR1 is KGHSH and CDR2 is LQKENI. The CDR3 loop spans 15 amino acids. CDR3 sequence (DNA): TGTGCCAGCTCGCCTGGGCAATTTAGCAATCAGCCCCAGCATTTT. Protein sequence: CASSPGQFSNQPQHF.

This clonotype was counted many times. The genes are TRBV18 and TRBJ2-7; 7 nucleotides align to TRBD2. V lost 2 bases and J lost 3; bases outside the gene matches: 7. The CDR3 has 15 amino acids. Germline V gives CDR1 KGHSH, CDR2 LQKENI. This CDR3 is CASSPSTGGGYEQYF. As DNA, the CDR3 is TGTGCCAGCTCACCATCGACGGGAGGCGGCTACGAGCAGTACTTC.

This clonotype was seen at least ten times. The chain recombines TRBV27 with TRBJ2-7; D is perhaps TRBD2 (6 bases). Trimming removed 7 bases at V and 1 base at J, with 20 bases between. Germline CDR1 is MNHEY and CDR2 is SMNVEV (reference sequence). CDR3 length equals 16 residues. For the CDR3, the DNA is TGTGCCAGCACCCCTGAACCGGGACTGTCTTCCTACGAGCAGTACTTC. Translation: CASTPEPGLSSYEQYF.

Within the sample, this clonotype is medium-sized. The genes are TRBV5-1 and TRBJ2-3; maybe TRBD2 (6 bases). Trimming removed 1 base at V and 4 bases at J, with 10 bases between. The CDR3 is 14 amino acids. CDR1 is SGHRS and CDR2 is YFSETQ in the germline V gene. The CDR3, as DNA: TGCGCCAGCAGCTTGAGGCGGGATGCAGATACGCAGTATTTT. Amino acid sequence: CASSLRRDADTQYF.

The chain links TRBV5-1 to TRBJ2-3; 7 positions agree with TRBD1. This CDR3 is built from 16 residues. The ends lost 3 bases at V and 4 bases at J; junction bases unmatched: 11. Germline values: CDR1 SGHRS, CDR2 YFSETQ. This CDR3 is CASSWKTGFSADTQYF. CDR3 DNA sequence: TGCGCCAGCAGCTGGAAGACAGGGTTTTCGGCAGATACGCAGTATTTT.

There are a few counts of this clonotype. This chain uses TRBV4-1 with TRBJ1-2; TRBD1 agrees at 8 bases. Per germline, CDR1 MGHRA and CDR2 YSYEKL. Trimming removed 1 base from V and 3 bases from J; junction bases left unmatched: 10. This CDR3 is built from 17 residues. CDR3 protein: CASSQVYRTGRDYGYTF. In nucleotides, the CDR3 is TGCGCCAGCAGCCAAGTCTACCGGACAGGGAGAGACTATGGCTACACCTTC.

This clonotype was detected many times. This chain uses TRBV4-2 with TRBJ2-5; D is perhaps TRBD1 (6 bases). Germline CDR1 is LGHNA and CDR2 is YNFKEQ. Trimming removed 1 base from V and 2 bases from J, with 17 bases in between. The CDR3 loop spans 17 amino acids. The CDR3 is CASSQVTSRDKQETQYF. CDR3 in DNA: TGTGCCAGCAGCCAAGTCACGAGCCGGGACAAGCAAGAGACCCAGTACTTC.

This clonotype has a count of ten or more. The CDR3 sequence is CASSEWSEDSGANVLTF. For the CDR3, the DNA is TGTGCCAGCAGTGAATGGTCGGAGGATTCTGGGGCCAACGTCCTGACTTTC. The chain recombines TRBV25-1 with TRBJ2-6; TRBD2 is a possible D gene (5 bases). Between the trimmed V and J ends, which lost 1 base and 1 base, there was a span of 11 bases. The germline V gene encodes CDR1 MGHDK and CDR2 SYGVNS. The CDR3 loop spans 17 amino acids.

This clonotype was seen repeatedly, ten times or more. The rearrangement uses TRBV5-1 and TRBJ2-1; D assignment may be TRBD1 or TRBD2 (5 bases each). The CDR3 extends over 14 amino acids. Germline CDR1 and CDR2: SGHRS and YFSETQ. With 2 bases removed from V and 3 bases from J, the gap between germline ends came to 9 bases. The CDR3 protein is CASSFQGDYNEQFF. CDR3 coding DNA: TGCGCCAGCAGCTTCCAGGGAGACTACAATGAGCAGTTCTTC. Full variable domain (rest looked up from reference TRBV5-1 and TRBJ2-1): KAGVTQTPRYLIKTRGQQVTLSCSPISGHRSVSWYQQTPGQGLQFLFEYFSETQRNKGNFPGRFSGRQFSNSRSEMNVSTLELGDSALYLCASSFQGDYNEQFFGPGTRLTVL.

The sample holds a few counts of this clonotype. The CDR3 sequence: CASSRDRGEDTQYF. The DNA of the CDR3 is TGTGCCAGCTCACGGGACAGGGGTGAAGATACGCAGTATTTT. The chain uses TRBV18 and TRBJ2-3; the match to TRBD1 covers 10 bases. Looked up from germline, CDR1 is KGHSH and CDR2 is LQKENI. The CDR3 covers 14 residues. The V and J ends lost 4 bases and 5 bases, in that order; junction bases with no gene match: 3.

This clonotype was counted ten times or more. V is TRBV7-2 and J is TRBJ2-5; no definite D call. The length of the CDR3 is 13 residues. V lost 2 bases and J lost 7, with 11 bases in between. CDR1 SGHTA and CDR2 FQGNSA come from the germline V gene. The CDR3 sequence is CASSLYEKGTQYF. The CDR3 DNA reads TGTGCCAGCAGCTTATACGAAAAGGGGACCCAGTACTTC.